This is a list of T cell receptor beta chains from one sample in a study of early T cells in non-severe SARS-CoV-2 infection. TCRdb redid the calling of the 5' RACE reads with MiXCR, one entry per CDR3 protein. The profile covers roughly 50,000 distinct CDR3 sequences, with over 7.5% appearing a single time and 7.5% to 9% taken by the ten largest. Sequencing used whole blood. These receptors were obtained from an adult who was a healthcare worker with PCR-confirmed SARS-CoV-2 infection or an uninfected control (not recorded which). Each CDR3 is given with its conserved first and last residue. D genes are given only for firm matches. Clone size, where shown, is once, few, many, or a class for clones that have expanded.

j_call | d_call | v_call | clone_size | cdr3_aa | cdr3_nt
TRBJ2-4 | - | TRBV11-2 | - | CASSADLRAKNIQYF | TGTGCCAGCAGCGCCGACCTTAGGGCCAAAAACATTCAGTACTTC
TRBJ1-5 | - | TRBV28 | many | CASVSGLGQPQHF | TGTGCCAGCGTAAGCGGGCTAGGCCAGCCCCAGCATTTT
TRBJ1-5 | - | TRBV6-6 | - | CASGGNQPQHF | TGTGCCAGCGGGGGGAATCAGCCCCAGCATTTT
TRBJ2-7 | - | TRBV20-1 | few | CSARVGSGAYEQYF | TGCAGTGCTAGAGTTGGTAGCGGAGCCTACGAGCAGTACTTC
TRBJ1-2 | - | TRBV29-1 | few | CSVDPAGYGYTF | TGCAGCGTAGACCCAGCTGGCTATGGCTACACCTTC
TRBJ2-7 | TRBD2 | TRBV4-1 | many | CASSQGTLAGEKCEQYF | TGCGCCAGCAGCCAGGGGACCCTAGCGGGAGAGAAGTGCGAGCAGTACTTC
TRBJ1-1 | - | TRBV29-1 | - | CSVVIRGWNTEAFF | TGCAGCGTTGTAATCAGGGGTTGGAACACTGAAGCTTTCTTT
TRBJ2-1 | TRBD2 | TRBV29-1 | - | CSVEDPLAGEYTDWYNEQFF | TGCAGCGTTGAAGATCCCCTAGCGGGAGAATACACTGACTGGTACAATGAGCAGTTCTTC
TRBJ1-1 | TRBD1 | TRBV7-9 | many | CASSLVNRGEAFF | TGTGCCAGCAGCTTAGTCAACAGGGGCGAGGCTTTCTTT
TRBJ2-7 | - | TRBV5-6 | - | CASSDTWWAEQYF | TGTGCCAGCAGCGATACCTGGTGGGCCGAGCAGTACTTC
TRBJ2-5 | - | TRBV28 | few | CASSPKRRRAVEETQYF | TGTGCCAGCAGTCCAAAGCGTAGGAGGGCCGTAGAAGAGACCCAGTACTTC
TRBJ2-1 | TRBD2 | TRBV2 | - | CASRKMAGLATLDEQFF | TGTGCCAGCAGAAAGATGGCTGGACTAGCTACTCTGGATGAGCAGTTCTTC
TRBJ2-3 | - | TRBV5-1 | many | CASSGGLSTDTQYF | TGCGCCAGCAGCGGGGGACTCAGCACAGATACGCAGTATTTT
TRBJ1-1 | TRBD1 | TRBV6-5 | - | CASSYFDREEAFF | TGTGCCAGCAGTTACTTTGACAGGGAAGAAGCTTTCTTT